This TCR beta chain was captured in a study of esophageal squamous cell carcinoma under preoperative chemotherapy (dated by TCRdb to 2017 to 2018). For context, the study as a whole: The study profiled TCR repertoires of both peripheral blood T cells and tumor-infiltrating lymphocytes. The study assessed how paclitaxel-nedaplatin chemotherapy affected T-cell receptor repertoires in patients with esophageal squamous cell carcinoma. Repertoires from samples collected before paclitaxel-nedaplatin therapy were compared with repertoires from samples collected after the therapy. The cohort comprised about 5 patients with primary esophageal squamous cell carcinoma. The full study reports these points: A small cohort was used, with only four to six patients with esophageal squamous cell carcinoma being analyzed. After chemotherapy, peripheral T cells showed a significant rise in TCR diversity, whereas tumor-infiltrating lymphocytes did not. Rather than arising solely from local clonal changes, post-treatment tumor-infiltrating lymphocytes appeared to come partly from peripheral T cells that migrated into the tumor. Clonotype frequencies shifted immediately and substantially under paclitaxel-nedaplatin therapy, and abundant clones were more likely to contract than to amplify.

In regard to this clonotype: Its antigen is not yet known. No conserved phenylalanine or tryptophan is present at the end of the CDR3, so a read error is the likely explanation. The DNA is omitted, as the CDR3 cannot be located on it reliably, and the CDR3 follows TCRdb's listing.

The time point label corresponds to: before preoperative PTX-NDP chemotherapy. Before surgery, patients were given paclitaxel-nedaplatin as preoperative chemotherapy. The library was obtained by PCR. For sequencing, a HiSeq X Ten was employed. High-throughput sequencing was used to characterize the TCR repertoires. TCRdb reanalyzed the raw reads on its own, using fastp at Q25 for trimming and MiXCR for clone calling, and kept in-frame beta chains. Rows are unified per CDR3 protein, each entry keeping the most common DNA and genes. This sample holds under 7,000 distinct CDR3 sequences; approximately 33% were observed only once. Around 15% of the sample belongs to the ten largest clones. From the germline V gene, CDR1 is MDHEN and CDR2 is SYDVKM. Ends included, the CDR3 has 14 residues.

Sampling was conducted from a patient given preoperative chemotherapy. The TCR was taken from a human donor with esophageal squamous cell carcinoma. The donor label of this sample is uncertain. The receptor chain draws on TRBV28 and TRBJ2-5; the DNA was not used to check the table's D call, TRBD2. The CDR3 reads CASSEDGEGDERYC.